The following is a T cell receptor beta chain sequence with its context. Its antigen remains unidentified. This record belongs to a study of shared clonotypes between healthy human individuals. Using immunoSEQ multiplex PCR, the repertoire was profiled, and TCRdb retains in-frame clones only, with some absent. The data contain 2,500,000 or so clones, roughly nine tenths of them singletons. This CDR3 is 15 amino acids long. Per the germline V gene, CDR1 is SEHNR and CDR2 is FQNEAQ (reference sequence). V was trimmed by 6 bases and J by 3 bases, leaving 14 bases between them. Findings and limits, study-wide: Naive subsets, compared against memory subsets, generally had larger estimated richness values. Blood was the sole source, and tissue repertoires probably differ.

The TCR originated in a young man in good health. This rearrangement joins TRBV7-9 to TRBJ2-2; no reliable D call. The sequencing sample was made of naive CD4+ T cells sorted from blood. Subset here: CD45RA+ positively selected. In DNA, the CDR3 is TGTGCCAGCAGTCAACTCGGACGTTACACCGGGGAGCTGTTTTTT. Its protein is CASSQLGRYTGELFF.